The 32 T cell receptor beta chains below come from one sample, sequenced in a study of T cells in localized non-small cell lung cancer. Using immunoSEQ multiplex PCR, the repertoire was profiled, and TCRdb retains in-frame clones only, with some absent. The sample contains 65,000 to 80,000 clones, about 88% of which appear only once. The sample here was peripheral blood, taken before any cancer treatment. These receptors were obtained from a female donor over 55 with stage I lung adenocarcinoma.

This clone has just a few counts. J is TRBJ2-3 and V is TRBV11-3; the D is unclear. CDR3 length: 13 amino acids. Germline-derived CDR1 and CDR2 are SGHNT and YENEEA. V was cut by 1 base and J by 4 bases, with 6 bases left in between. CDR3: CASSLAISDTQYF. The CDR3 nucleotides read TGTGCCAGCAGCTTAGCGATCTCAGATACGCAGTATTTT.

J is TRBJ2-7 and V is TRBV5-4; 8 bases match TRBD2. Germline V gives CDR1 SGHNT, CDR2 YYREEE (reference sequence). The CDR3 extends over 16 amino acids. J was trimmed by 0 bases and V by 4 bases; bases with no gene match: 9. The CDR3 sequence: CASSPGAGDSSYEQYF. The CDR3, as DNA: TGTGCCAGCAGCCCCGGAGCGGGGGACTCCTCCTACGAGCAGTACTTC.

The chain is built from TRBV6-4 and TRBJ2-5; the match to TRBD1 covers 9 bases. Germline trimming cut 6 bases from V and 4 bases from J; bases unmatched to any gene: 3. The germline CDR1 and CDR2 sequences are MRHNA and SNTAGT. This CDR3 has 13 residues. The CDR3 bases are TGTGCCAGCAGCCCGGACAGGGGAGAGACCCAGTACTTC. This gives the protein CASSPDRGETQYF.

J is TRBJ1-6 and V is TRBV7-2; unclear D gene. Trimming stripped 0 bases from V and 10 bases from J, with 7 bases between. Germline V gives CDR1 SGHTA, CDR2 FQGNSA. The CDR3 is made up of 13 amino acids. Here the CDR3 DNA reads TGTGCCAGCAGCTTAGCGCGGGAGTCACCCCTCCACTTT. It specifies CASSLARESPLHF.

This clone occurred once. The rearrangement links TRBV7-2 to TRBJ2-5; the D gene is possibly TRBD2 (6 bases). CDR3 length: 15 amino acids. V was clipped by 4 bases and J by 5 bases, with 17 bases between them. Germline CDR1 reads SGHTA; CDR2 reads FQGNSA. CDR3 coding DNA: TGTGCCAGCAGCTCCGGTCCGGGAGTCGAGGAGACCCAGTACTTC. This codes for CASSSGPGVEETQYF. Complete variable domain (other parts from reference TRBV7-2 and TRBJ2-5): GAGVSQSPSNKVTEKGKDVELRCDPISGHTALYWYRQSLGQGLEFLIYFQGNSAPDKSGLPSDRFSAERTGGSVSTLTIQRTQQEDSAVYLCASSSGPGVEETQYFGPGTRLLVL.

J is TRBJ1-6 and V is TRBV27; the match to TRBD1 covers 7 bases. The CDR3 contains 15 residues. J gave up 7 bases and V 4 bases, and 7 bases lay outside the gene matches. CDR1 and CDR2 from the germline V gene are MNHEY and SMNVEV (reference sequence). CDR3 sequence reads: CASSWAGTENSPLHF. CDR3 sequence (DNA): TGTGCCAGCAGTTGGGCCGGGACAGAAAATTCACCCCTCCACTTT.

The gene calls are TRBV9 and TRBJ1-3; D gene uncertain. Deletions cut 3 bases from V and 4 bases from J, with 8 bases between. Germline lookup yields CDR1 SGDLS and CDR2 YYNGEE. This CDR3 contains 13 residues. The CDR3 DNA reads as TGTGCCAGCAGCGGGGGTGGCGGAAACACCATATATTTT. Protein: CASSGGGGNTIYF.

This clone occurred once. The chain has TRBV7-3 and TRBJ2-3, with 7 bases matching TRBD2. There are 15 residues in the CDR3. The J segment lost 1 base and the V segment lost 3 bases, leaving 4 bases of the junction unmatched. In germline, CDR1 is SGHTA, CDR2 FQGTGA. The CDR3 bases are TGTGCCAGCAGCTTCACTAGCGTAGGCACAGATACGCAGTATTTT. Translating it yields CASSFTSVGTDTQYF.

The chain's CDR3 is CASSRQGSEEPQHF. In nucleotides, the CDR3 is TGTGCCAGCAGTAGACAGGGGTCTGAAGAGCCCCAGCATTTT. The chain carries TRBV2 and TRBJ1-5; TRBD1 agrees at 8 bases. Trimming at V came to 5 bases and at J to 8 bases, leaving 8 bases not matched to a gene. The germline V gene has CDR1 SNHLY and CDR2 FYNNEI. The CDR3 is 14 residues long.

As DNA, the CDR3 is TGTGCCAGCAGCCCACTCATGACAGGGGATACCACCGGCTATGGCTACACCTTC. Translated, it gives CASSPLMTGDTTGYGYTF. V is TRBV13 and J is TRBJ1-2, with 8 bases lining up with TRBD1. After removal of 5 bases from V and 4 bases from J, the junction contained 18 bases not matched to a gene. The CDR3 consists of 18 residues. Looked up from germline, CDR1 is PRHDT and CDR2 is FYEKMQ (reference sequence).

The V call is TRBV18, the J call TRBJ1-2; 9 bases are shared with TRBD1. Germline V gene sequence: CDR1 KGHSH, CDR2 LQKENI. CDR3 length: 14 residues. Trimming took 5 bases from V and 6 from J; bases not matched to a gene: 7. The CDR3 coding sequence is TGTGCCAGCTCAATACAGGGGGCCTCTCATGGCTACACCTTC. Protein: CASSIQGASHGYTF.

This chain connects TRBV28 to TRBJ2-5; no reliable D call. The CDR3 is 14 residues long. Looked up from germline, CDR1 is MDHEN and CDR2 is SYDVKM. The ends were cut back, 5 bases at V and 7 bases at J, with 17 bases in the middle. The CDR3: CASSPPATFGTQYF. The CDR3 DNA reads TGTGCCAGCAGTCCTCCGGCGACCTTCGGGACCCAGTACTTC.

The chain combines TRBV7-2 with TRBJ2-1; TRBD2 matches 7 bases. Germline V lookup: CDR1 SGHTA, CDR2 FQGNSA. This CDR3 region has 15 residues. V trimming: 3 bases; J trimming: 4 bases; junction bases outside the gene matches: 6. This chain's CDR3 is CASSFGRAQYNEQFF. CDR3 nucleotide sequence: TGTGCCAGCAGCTTTGGGAGGGCCCAGTACAATGAGCAGTTCTTC.

The DNA of the CDR3 is TGTGCCAGCAGTCGGACGGGACTGGCCTACGAGCAGTACTTC. Its protein is CASSRTGLAYEQYF. The chain joins TRBV27 to TRBJ2-7; TRBD2 is a possible D gene (6 bases). There are 14 residues in the CDR3. The germline V gene encodes CDR1 MNHEY and CDR2 SMNVEV (reference sequence). Trimming cost V 5 bases and J 2 bases, with 13 bases left between them.

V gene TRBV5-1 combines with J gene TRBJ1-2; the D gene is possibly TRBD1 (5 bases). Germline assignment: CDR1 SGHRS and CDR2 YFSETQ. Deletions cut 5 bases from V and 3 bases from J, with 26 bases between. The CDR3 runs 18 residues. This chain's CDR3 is CASRRIRGDAGVDYGYTF. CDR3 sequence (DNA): TGCGCCAGCAGAAGGATCAGAGGGGATGCGGGGGTAGACTATGGCTACACCTTC.

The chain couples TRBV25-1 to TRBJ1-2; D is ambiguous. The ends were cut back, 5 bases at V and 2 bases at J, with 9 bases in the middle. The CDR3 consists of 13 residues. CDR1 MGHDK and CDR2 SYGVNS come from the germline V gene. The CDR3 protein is CASSSGYNYGYTF. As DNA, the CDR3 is TGTGCCAGCAGTTCGGGGTACAACTATGGCTACACCTTC.

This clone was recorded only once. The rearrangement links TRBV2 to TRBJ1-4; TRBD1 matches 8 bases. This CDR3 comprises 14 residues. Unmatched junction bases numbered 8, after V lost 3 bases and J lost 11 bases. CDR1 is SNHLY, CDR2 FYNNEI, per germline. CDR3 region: CASSEATGEAKLFF. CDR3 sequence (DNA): TGTGCCAGCAGTGAGGCGACAGGGGAGGCTAAACTGTTTTTT.

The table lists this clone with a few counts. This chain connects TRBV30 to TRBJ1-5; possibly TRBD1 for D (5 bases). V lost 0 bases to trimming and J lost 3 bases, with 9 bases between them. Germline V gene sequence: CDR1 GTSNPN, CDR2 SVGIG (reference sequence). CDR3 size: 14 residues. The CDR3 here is CAWSVLGPNQPQHF. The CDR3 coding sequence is TGTGCCTGGAGTGTACTGGGGCCCAATCAGCCCCAGCATTTT.

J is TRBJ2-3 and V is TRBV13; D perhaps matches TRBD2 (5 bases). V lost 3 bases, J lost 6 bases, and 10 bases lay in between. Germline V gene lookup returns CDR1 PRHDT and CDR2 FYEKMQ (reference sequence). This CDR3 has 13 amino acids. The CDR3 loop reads CASSLDSVDTQYF. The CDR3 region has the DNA TGTGCCAGCAGCTTGGACTCGGTGGATACGCAGTATTTT.

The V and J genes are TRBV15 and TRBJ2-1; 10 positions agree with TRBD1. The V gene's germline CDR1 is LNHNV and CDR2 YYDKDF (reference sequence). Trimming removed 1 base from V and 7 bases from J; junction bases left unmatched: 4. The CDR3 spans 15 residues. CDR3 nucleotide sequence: TGTGCCACCAGCAGAGCCCTGGGACAGGGGAATGAGCAGTTCTTC. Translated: CATSRALGQGNEQFF.

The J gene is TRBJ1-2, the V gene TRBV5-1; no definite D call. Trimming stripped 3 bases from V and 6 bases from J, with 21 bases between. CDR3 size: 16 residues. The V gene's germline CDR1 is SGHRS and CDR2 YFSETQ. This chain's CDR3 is CASSSSRTGRGDGYTF. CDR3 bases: TGCGCCAGCAGCTCAAGTCGTACGGGTCGAGGCGATGGCTACACCTTC.

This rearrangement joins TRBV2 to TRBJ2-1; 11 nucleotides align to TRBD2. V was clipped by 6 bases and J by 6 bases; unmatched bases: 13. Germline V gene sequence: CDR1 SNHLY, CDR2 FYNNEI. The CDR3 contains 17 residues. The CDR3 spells CASSPFWSSGRANEQFF. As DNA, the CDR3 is TGTGCCAGCAGCCCCTTTTGGAGTAGCGGGAGGGCCAATGAGCAGTTCTTC.

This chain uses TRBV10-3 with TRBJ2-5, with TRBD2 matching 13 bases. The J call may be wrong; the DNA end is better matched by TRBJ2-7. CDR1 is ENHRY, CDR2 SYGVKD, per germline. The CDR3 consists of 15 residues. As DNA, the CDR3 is TGTGCCATCAGCGGGACTAGCGGGGCCACCTACGAGCAGTACTTC. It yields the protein CAISGTSGATYEQYF.

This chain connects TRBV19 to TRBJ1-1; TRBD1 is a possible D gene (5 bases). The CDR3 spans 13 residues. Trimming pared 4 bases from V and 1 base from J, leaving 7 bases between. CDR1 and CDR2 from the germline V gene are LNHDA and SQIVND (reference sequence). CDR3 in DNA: TGTGCCAGTAGTACGGGGGGGAACACTGAAGCTTTCTTT. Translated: CASSTGGNTEAFF.

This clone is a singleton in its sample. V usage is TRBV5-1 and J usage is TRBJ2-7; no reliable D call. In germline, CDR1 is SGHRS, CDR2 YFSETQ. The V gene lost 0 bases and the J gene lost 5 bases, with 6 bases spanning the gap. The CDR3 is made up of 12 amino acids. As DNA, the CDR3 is TGCGCCAGCAGCTTGGGTGCGAACGAGCAGTACTTC. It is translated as CASSLGANEQYF.

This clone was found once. CDR3 sequence reads: CASSKGAHEKLFF. The CDR3 DNA is TGTGCCAGCTCAAAGGGGGCGCATGAAAAACTGTTTTTT. The chain joins TRBV18 to TRBJ1-4; TRBD1 aligns across 7 bases. The length of the CDR3 is 13 residues. CDR1 and CDR2 (germline): KGHSH, LQKENI. V dropped 5 bases and J dropped 6; count of bases not matched to a gene: 3.

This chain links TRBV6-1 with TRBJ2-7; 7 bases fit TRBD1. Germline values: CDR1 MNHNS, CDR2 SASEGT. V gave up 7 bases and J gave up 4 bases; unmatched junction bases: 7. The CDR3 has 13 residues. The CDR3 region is CASTRDREYEQYF. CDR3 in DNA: TGTGCCAGCACCCGGGACAGAGAATACGAGCAGTACTTC.

CDR3 nucleotides: TGTGCCAGCAGTTCGCCCCTCAGGGGGACCACTGAAGCTTTCTTT. Encoded protein: CASSSPLRGTTEAFF. V usage is TRBV28 and J usage is TRBJ1-1; 7 bases fit TRBD1. The CDR3 has 15 amino acids. Germline lookup yields CDR1 MDHEN and CDR2 SYDVKM. Germline trimming cut 4 bases from V and 4 bases from J; bases unmatched to any gene: 9. Based on the CDR3 plus reference TRBV28 and TRBJ1-1, the full variable domain is DVKVTQSSRYLVKRTGEKVFLECVQDMDHENMFWYRQDPGLGLRLIYFSYDVKMKEKGDIPEGYSVSREKKERFSLILESASTNQTSMYLCASSSPLRGTTEAFFGQGTRLTVV.

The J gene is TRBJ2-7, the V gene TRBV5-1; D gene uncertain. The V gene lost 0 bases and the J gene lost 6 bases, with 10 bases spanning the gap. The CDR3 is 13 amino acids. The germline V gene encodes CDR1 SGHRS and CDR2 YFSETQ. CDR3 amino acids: CASSLGLSSEQYF. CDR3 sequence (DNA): TGCGCCAGCAGCTTGGGGCTCTCCAGCGAGCAGTACTTC.

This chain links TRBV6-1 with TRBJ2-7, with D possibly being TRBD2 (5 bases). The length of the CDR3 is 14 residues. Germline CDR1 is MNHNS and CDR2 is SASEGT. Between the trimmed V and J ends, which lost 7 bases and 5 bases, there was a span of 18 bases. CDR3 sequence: CASTKLLGRNEQYF. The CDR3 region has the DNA TGTGCCAGCACCAAGTTACTAGGGCGCAACGAGCAGTACTTC.

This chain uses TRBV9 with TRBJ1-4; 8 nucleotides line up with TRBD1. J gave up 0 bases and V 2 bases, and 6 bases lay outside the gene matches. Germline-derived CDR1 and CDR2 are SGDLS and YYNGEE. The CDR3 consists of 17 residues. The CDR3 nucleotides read TGTGCCAGCAGCGTCGGACAGGGTCGCGCAACTAATGAAAAACTGTTTTTT. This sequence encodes CASSVGQGRATNEKLFF.

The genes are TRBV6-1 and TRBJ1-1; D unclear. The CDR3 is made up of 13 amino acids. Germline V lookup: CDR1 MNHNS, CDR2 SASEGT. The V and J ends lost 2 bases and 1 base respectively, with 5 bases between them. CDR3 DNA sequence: TGTGCCAGCAGTGAACAGAAGAACACTGAAGCTTTCTTT. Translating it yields CASSEQKNTEAFF.